A single TCR beta chain is shown here with its context. It may be a read error: a sequence one base away is much more abundant. Because the CDR3 is missing its conserved closing phenylalanine or tryptophan, this is likely a read error. This entry belongs to a study of T cells in Graves' hyperthyroidism and ophthalmopathy. In the study overall: The blood sample was taken at first diagnosis, before treatment began.

The CDR3 has 13 residues. Trimming stripped 10 bases from V and 0 bases from J, with 10 bases between. Germline CDR1 and CDR2: SNHLY and FYNNEI. Researchers defined stable Graves' hyperthyroidism as no ophthalmopathy progression within 18 months. Those with hyperthyroidism were 18 to 65 years old, newly diagnosed, and ill for under 2 months. PBMCs were derived from about 9.1 ml fresh peripheral blood. Researchers amplified the TCR beta CDR3 regions from RNA transcripts. Using the HTBI primer set, a first-round RT-PCR was run on the TCR CDR3. MiXCR was run by TCRdb on the multiplex PCR reads, yielding one entry per CDR3 protein. The table lists approximately 400,000 distinct CDR3 sequences, about 14% of them singletons.

Specimen: blood. The chain carries TRBV2 and TRBJ1-5, with D possibly being TRBD1 (5 bases). The TCR originated in a woman aged 55-69 years with Graves' hyperthyroidism. The CDR3, as DNA: TGTGCCATTGGGGCCGATAGCAATCAGCCCCAGCATTGT. Amino acid sequence: CAIGADSNQPQHC.